Listed below are T cell receptor beta chains from one sample, sequenced in a study of T cell changes during pregnancy in multiple sclerosis. The assay was immunoSEQ multiplex PCR, and TCRdb's table has in-frame clones only and misses some. The sample holds 65,000 to 80,000 clones, 90% seen once. Sequenced material: peripheral blood, taken in the third trimester of pregnancy. Receptors originate from a female donor with multiple sclerosis, enrolled in a pregnancy study. CDR3s include the opening cysteine and the closing phenylalanine or tryptophan. The D gene is left open where the match is weak. Size is omitted from some rows. Given values are once, few, many or a class for expanded clones.

clone_size | j_call | v_call | d_call | cdr3_nt | cdr3_aa
. | TRBJ1-5 | TRBV14 | TRBD1 | TGTGCCAGCAGCCAAGAGGAGGGGGGGACAGGCGGGGGTCAGCCCCAGCATTTT | CASSQEEGGTGGGQPQHF
once | TRBJ2-5 | TRBV7-2 | TRBD1 | TGTGCCAGCAGCCCTAAGACAGGGAGTAAAGAGACCCAGTACTTC | CASSPKTGSKETQYF
. | TRBJ1-3 | TRBV5-6 | . | TGTGCCAGCAGCTTGGGGGTAGGGAGAGGAAACACCATATATTTT | CASSLGVGRGNTIYF
. | TRBJ2-7 | TRBV7-2 | . | TGTGCCAGCAGCTCATACTTGTCCTCATCCTACGAGCAGTACTTC | CASSSYLSSSYEQYF
once | TRBJ1-2 | TRBV7-9 | . | TGTGCCAGCAGCGCTGGACTGCCTAACTATGGCTACACCTTC | CASSAGLPNYGYTF
. | TRBJ1-2 | TRBV10-3 | TRBD1 | TGTGCCACCCCGGGACAGGGGAATGGCTACACCTTC | CATPGQGNGYTF
. | TRBJ1-1 | TRBV6-5 | TRBD1 | TGTGCCAGCAGTTACTCGATGACAGGGGACACTGAAGCTTTCTTT | CASSYSMTGDTEAFF
. | TRBJ2-7 | TRBV7-2 | . | TGTGCCAGCAGCTTCCTAAAGGACAGAATAGCCGAGCAGTACTTC | CASSFLKDRIAEQYF
. | TRBJ1-2 | TRBV29-1 | TRBD1 | TGCAGCGTTGAAGATCTTTTTATTTGGACAGGGGAACGTGGCTACACCTTC | CSVEDLFIWTGERGYTF
. | TRBJ2-7 | TRBV6-5 | . | TGTGCCAGCACCGAGTCAGGGATCAAGTTACGGGAGCAGTACTTC | CASTESGIKLREQYF
. | TRBJ2-7 | TRBV18 | TRBD1 | TGTGCCAGCTCACCTGGGACAGGGTTCACCTACGAGCAGTACTTC | CASSPGTGFTYEQYF
. | TRBJ1-4 | TRBV18 | . | TGTGCCAGCTCTACGGCAGGGGACGAAAAACTGTTTTTT | CASSTAGDEKLFF
. | TRBJ1-2 | TRBV2 | . | TGTGCCAGCAGTCCCCAGGGGACTAACTATGGCTACACCTTC | CASSPQGTNYGYTF
. | TRBJ1-3 | TRBV18 | TRBD1 | TGTGCCAGCTCACCGGGGACAGGGAGTGCGGGAAACACCATATATTTT | CASSPGTGSAGNTIYF
. | TRBJ1-2 | TRBV5-6 | TRBD1 | TGTGCCAGCAGCTTGACAGGGGGCAGGTATGGCTACACCTTC | CASSLTGGRYGYTF
. | TRBJ1-1 | TRBV13 | . | TGTGCCAGCAGCCCCTCGGCGGGGAACACTGAAGCTTTCTTT | CASSPSAGNTEAFF
. | TRBJ2-3 | TRBV5-5 | TRBD1 | TGTGCCAGCAGTCGGACAGGGGTCCCCACAGATACGCAGTATTTT | CASSRTGVPTDTQYF
. | TRBJ2-5 | TRBV27 | . | TGTGCCAGCAGTTTAGCAGGGGCGGTCGAGACCCAGTACTTC | CASSLAGAVETQYF
once | TRBJ2-2 | TRBV4-2 | TRBD2 | TGTGCCAGCAGCCAAGTAGGTCGCGGGGGATCCACCGGGGAGCTGTTTTTT | CASSQVGRGGSTGELFF
. | TRBJ2-3 | TRBV11-2 | TRBD2 | TGTGCCAGCAGCTTAGCCACCCGGGGGGTTTCAGATACGCAGTATTTT | CASSLATRGVSDTQYF
. | TRBJ2-5 | TRBV5-1 | . | TGCGCCAGCAGCTTGGTTCGGGGTTCCGAGACCCAGTACTTC | CASSLVRGSETQYF
. | TRBJ1-2 | TRBV19 | . | TGTGCCAGTAGTCCTACAGCTAACTATGGCTACACCTTC | CASSPTANYGYTF